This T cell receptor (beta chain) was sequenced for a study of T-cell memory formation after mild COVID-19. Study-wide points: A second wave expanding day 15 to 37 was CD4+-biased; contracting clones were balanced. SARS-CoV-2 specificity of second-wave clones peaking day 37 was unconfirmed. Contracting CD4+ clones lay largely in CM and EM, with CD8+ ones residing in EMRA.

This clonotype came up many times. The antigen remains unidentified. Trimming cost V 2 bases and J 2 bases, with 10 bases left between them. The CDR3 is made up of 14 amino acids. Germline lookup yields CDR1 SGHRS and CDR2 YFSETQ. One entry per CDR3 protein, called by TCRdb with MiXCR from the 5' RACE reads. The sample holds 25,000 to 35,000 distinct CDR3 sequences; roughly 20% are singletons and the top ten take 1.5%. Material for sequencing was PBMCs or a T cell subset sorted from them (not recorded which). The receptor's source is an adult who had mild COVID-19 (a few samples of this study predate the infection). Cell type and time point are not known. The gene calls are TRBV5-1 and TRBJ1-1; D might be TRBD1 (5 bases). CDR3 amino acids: CASSFWGTNTEAFF. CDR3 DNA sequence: TGCGCCAGCAGCTTTTGGGGGACTAACACTGAAGCTTTCTTT. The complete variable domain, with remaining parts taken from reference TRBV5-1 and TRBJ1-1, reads KAGVTQTPRYLIKTRGQQVTLSCSPISGHRSVSWYQQTPGQGLQFLFEYFSETQRNKGNFPGRFSGRQFSNSRSEMNVSTLELGDSALYLCASSFWGTNTEAFFGQGTRLTVV.